There are many counts of the clone carrying this TCR beta chain. The source of the sample is a study of chronic HIV infection and antiretroviral therapy. TCRdb reprocessed the 5' RACE reads via MiXCR and lists one record per CDR3 protein. The data hold roughly 39,000 distinct CDR3 sequences, with roughly 8% observed a single time. CDR3 length: 14 amino acids. Germline CDR1 DFQATT, CDR2 SNEGSKA (reference sequence). Trimming cost V 0 bases and J 7 bases, with 13 bases left between them. The chain is built from TRBV20-1 and TRBJ1-5; D unresolved. The sample was peripheral blood. The receptor was isolated from an adult who had HIV and had not received antiretroviral therapy, or was an uninfected healthy control (not recorded which). DNA for the CDR3: TGCAGTGCTAGAGATTGGGCCCCCGAACAGCCCCAGCATTTT. Residues: CSARDWAPEQPQHF.